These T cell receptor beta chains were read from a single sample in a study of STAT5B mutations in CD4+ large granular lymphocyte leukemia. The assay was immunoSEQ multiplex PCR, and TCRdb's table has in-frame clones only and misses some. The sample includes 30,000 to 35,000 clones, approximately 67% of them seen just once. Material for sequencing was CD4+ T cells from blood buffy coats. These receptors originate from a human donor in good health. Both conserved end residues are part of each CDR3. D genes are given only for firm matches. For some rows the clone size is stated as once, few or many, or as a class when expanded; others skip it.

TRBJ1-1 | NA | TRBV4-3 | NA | TGCGCCAGCAGCCTGCGACAGACGAACACTGAAGCTTTCTTT | CASSLRQTNTEAFF
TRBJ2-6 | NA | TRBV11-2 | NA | TGTGCCATTTCTTCTGGGGCCAACGTCCTGACTTTC | CAISSGANVLTF
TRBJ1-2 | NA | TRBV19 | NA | TGTGCCAGTAGTGGGGGACACGGCTATGGCTACACCTTC | CASSGGHGYGYTF
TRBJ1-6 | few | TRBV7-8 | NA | TGTGCCAGCAGCTTAGCGGGTTTGGGAACATCACCCCTCCACTTT | CASSLAGLGTSPLHF
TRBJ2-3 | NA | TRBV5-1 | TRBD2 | TGCGCCAGCAGCCCGACTAGCGGCCTCACAGATACGCAGTATTTT | CASSPTSGLTDTQYF
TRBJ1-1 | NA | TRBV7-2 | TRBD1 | TGTGCCAGCAGCTTAAGTGACAGGGAGACCACTGAAGCTTTCTTT | CASSLSDRETTEAFF
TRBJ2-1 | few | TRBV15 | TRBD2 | TGTGCCACCAGCAGAGATGCGAGCGGGGGCCAGGATGAGCAGTTCTTC | CATSRDASGGQDEQFF
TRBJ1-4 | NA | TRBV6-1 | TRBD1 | TGTGCCAGCAGGGGACAGGGGGCACCTAATGAAAAACTGTTTTTT | CASRGQGAPNEKLFF
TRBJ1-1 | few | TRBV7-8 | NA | TGTGCCAGCAGCACTGAAGAATTGAACACTGAAGCTTTCTTT | CASSTEELNTEAFF
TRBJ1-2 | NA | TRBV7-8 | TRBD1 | TGTGCCAGCAGCTTATGGGCAGGGGGCGGTCGGGGCTACACCTTC | CASSLWAGGGRGYTF
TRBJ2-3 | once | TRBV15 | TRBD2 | TGTGCCACCAGCTCTCCAAGGGCTAGCGGGGGGGGCACAGATACGCAGTATTTT | CATSSPRASGGGTDTQYF
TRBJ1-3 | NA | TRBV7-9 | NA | TGTGCCAGCAGCTTAGTTCCGAACTCTGGAAACACCATATATTTT | CASSLVPNSGNTIYF
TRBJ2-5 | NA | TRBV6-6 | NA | TGTGCCAGCAGATCCGACATAGGGCTAGAGACCCAGTACTTC | CASRSDIGLETQYF
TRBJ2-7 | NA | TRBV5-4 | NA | TGTGCCAGCGGAAGACAGGAATCCTACGAGCAGTACTTC | CASGRQESYEQYF
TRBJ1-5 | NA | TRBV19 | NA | TGTGCCAGTAGTAGCGGGACGGCCAGGCCCCAGCATTTT | CASSSGTARPQHF
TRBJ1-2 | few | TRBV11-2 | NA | TGTGCCAGCAGCTTTACAGGGCCCGGCTACACCTTC | CASSFTGPGYTF
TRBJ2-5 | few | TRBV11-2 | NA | TGTGCCAGCAGCTTACAACGGCAGAGACAAGAGACCCAGTACTTC | CASSLQRQRQETQYF
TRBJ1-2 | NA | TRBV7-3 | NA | TGTGCCAGCAGCGAGGGCATTAAAAATGGCTACACCTTC | CASSEGIKNGYTF
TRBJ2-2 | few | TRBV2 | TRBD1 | TGTGCCAGCGGACAGGGGCTCAAAGGGTCCGGGGAGCTGTTTTTT | CASGQGLKGSGELFF
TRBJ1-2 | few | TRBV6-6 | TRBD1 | TGTGCCAGCAGTTCCCCCCGGGACAGCTATGGCTACACCTTC | CASSSPRDSYGYTF
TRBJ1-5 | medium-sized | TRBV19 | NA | TGTGCCAGTAGTATCTCGGAGAATCAGCCCCAGCATTTT | CASSISENQPQHF
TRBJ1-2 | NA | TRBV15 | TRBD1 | TGTGCCACCAGCGAGGGACAGTCTTATGGCTACACCTTC | CATSEGQSYGYTF
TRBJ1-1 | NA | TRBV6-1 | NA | TGTGCCAGCAGGGAGGGAGGGTACACTGAAGCTTTCTTT | CASREGGYTEAFF
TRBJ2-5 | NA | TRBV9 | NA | TGTGCCAGCAGCGACCCCTGGCTAAGCGGTGGTGAGACCCAGTACTTC | CASSDPWLSGGETQYF
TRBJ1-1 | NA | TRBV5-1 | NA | TGCGCCAGCAGCTTTTATCTTGGGGCTGAAGCTTTCTTT | CASSFYLGAEAFF
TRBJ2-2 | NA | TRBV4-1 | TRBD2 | TGCGCCAGCAGCCAAGTTTGGCGGGGGGCCGCGAACACCGGGGAGCTGTTTTTT | CASSQVWRGAANTGELFF
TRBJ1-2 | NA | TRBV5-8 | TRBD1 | TGTGCCAGCAGCCTGCCGGAACGACAGGGGGCGGGGGTTGGCTACACCTTC | CASSLPERQGAGVGYTF
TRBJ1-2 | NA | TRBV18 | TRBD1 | TGTGCCAGCTCACCTGGGACAGGGGGTCACGGCTACACCTTC | CASSPGTGGHGYTF
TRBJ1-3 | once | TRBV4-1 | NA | TGCGCCAGCAGCCAAGGGCAGGTCTCTGGAAACACCATATATTTT | CASSQGQVSGNTIYF
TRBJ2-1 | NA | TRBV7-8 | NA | TGTGCCAGCAGCTTCCCCTCTACCGGAAACAATGAGCAGTTCTTC | CASSFPSTGNNEQFF
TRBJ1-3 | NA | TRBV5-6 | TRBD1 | TGTGCCAGCAGCTTGGCACCGACAGGGTTTGGAAACACCATATATTTT | CASSLAPTGFGNTIYF
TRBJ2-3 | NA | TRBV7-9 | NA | TGTGCCAGCAGCCCCCACGCCTTT | CASSPHAF
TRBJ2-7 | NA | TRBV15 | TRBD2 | TGTGCCACCAGCAGAGTAGCGGGGGGCCTGTACGAGCAGTACTTC | CATSRVAGGLYEQYF
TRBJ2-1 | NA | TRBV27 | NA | TGTGCCAGCAGCCCCGCCGGGACAACCTCCTACAATGAGCAGTTCTTC | CASSPAGTTSYNEQFF
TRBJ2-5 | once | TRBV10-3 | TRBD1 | TGTGCCATCGGGGGACAGGGGGCCGAGACCCAGTACTTC | CAIGGQGAETQYF
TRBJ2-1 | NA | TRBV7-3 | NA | TGTGCCAGCAGCTTTGGAGGCCGTGATGAGCAGTTCTTC | CASSFGGRDEQFF
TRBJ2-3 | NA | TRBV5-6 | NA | TGTGCCAGCAGCTTCCCTTTGACAGATACGCAGTATTTT | CASSFPLTDTQYF